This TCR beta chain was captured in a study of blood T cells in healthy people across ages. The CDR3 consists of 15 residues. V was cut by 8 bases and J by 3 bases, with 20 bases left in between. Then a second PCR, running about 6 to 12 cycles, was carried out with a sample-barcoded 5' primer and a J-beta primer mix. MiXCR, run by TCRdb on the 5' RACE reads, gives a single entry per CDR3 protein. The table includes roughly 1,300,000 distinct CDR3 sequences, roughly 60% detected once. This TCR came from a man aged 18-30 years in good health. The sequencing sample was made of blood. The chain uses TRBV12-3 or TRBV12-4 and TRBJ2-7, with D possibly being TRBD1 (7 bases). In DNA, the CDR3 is TGTGCCAGCTCGTCAGAGCCAGGGGGGAACTACGAGCAGTACTTC. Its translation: CASSSEPGGNYEQYF.